This T cell receptor (beta chain) was sequenced during a study of blood T cell repertoires in COVID-19. Overall study: T cells, B-cell-depleted T cells, or PBMCs provided the cDNA or gDNA that served as material.

In the study's own analysis: Estimation of nucleated cell counts relied on the amplification of reference gene primers. Assay used: immunoSEQ multiplex PCR; TCRdb lists only in-frame clones, some missing. V, J and clone size derive from that table, while D and trimming were established from the DNA sequence. The table shows some 48,000 clones, with approximately 79% occurring only once. With V trimmed by 5 bases and J by 2 bases, 7 bases remained unmatched. Germline CDR1 and CDR2: SGHTA and FQGNSA. The CDR3 has 15 residues. Sequenced input: peripheral blood. The rearrangement uses TRBV7-2 and TRBJ2-7; TRBD1 agrees at 9 bases. The receptor's source is a human donor in a cohort sampled during active COVID-19. The CDR3 region has the DNA TGTGCCAGCAGCCTAGGGACAGGGCCAACCTACGAGCAGTACTTC. The encoded protein is CASSLGTGPTYEQYF.